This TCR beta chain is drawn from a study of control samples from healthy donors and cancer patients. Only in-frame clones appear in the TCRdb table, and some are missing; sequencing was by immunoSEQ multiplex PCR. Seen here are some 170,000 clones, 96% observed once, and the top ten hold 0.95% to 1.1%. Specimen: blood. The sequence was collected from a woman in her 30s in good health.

Here the CDR3 reads CASSILPGQGAGNQPQHF. CDR3 in DNA: TGTGCCAGTAGTATCCTCCCGGGACAGGGGGCTGGCAATCAGCCCCAGCATTTT. The rearrangement joins TRBV19 to TRBJ1-5; TRBD1 matches at 12 bases. The CDR3 spans 18 residues. The junction had 8 bases not matched to a gene; V was cut back by 3 bases and J by 2 bases. Per the germline V gene, CDR1 is LNHDA and CDR2 is SQIVND (reference sequence). Combining the CDR3 with reference TRBV19 and TRBJ1-5 gives the whole variable domain DGGITQSPKYLFRKEGQNVTLSCEQNLNHDAMYWYRQDPGQGLRLIYYSQIVNDFQKGDIAEGYSVSREKKESFPLTVTSAQKNPTAFYLCASSILPGQGAGNQPQHFGDGTRLSIL.